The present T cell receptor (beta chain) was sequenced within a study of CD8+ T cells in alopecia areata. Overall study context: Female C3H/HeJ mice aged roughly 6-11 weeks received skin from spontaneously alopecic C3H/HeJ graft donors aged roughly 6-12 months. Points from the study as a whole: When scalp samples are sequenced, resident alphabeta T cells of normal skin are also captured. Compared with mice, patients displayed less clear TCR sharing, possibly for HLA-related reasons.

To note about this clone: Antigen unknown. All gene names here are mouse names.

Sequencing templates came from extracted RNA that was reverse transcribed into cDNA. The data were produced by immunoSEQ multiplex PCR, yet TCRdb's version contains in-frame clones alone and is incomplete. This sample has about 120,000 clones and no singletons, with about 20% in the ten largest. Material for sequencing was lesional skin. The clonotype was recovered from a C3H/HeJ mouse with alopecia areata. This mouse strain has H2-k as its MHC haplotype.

The part of the CDR3 DNA that was read is TGTGCCAGCAGCAGGACAAAATAT. Protein sequence: CASSRTKY. The complete CDR3 sequence is CASSRTKYEQYF. The V gene is TRBV19, the J gene TRBJ2-7, with a possible D match to TRBD1 (5 bases). The read stops 4 residues short of the end of the CDR3; the missing end is completed from the germline J gene. Germline V gene sequence: CDR1 FNHDT, CDR2 SITEND (reference sequence). The CDR3 has 12 amino acids.